A single sample gave rise to the 9 T cell receptor beta chains below, sequenced in a study of identical twins. TCRdb fed the 5' RACE reads into MiXCR, producing one record per CDR3 protein. The data hold 700,000 or so distinct CDR3 sequences, with less than 10% observed a single time. This sample was also put to use in a study of yellow fever vaccine responses in identical twins.

Material for sequencing was PBMCs. Source of these receptors: a woman between 18 and 29 years old in good health.

The chain is built from TRBV2 and TRBJ2-7; 7 bases are a match to TRBD1. The CDR3 length is 15 residues. Germline CDR1 reads SNHLY; CDR2 reads FYNNEI. J gave up 1 base and V 6 bases, and 9 bases lay outside the gene matches. The CDR3 DNA reads TGTGCCAGCAGCGGTGGCTGGGACAGTTCCTACGAGCAGTACTTC. Its protein is CASSGGWDSSYEQYF.

This clonotype turned up a few times. V and J are TRBV7-9 and TRBJ1-6; 10 bases map to TRBD1. The V gene's germline CDR1 is SEHNR and CDR2 FQNEAQ (reference sequence). The CDR3 covers 12 residues. J lost 16 bases, V lost 5 bases, and 5 bases had no gene match. CDR3 in amino acids: CASSVGQGRLHF. DNA for the CDR3: TGTGCCAGCAGCGTGGGACAGGGGAGACTCCACTTT.

The chain carries TRBV2 and TRBJ2-7; 7 bases line up with TRBD1. The germline V gene encodes CDR1 SNHLY and CDR2 FYNNEI. Trimming removed 11 bases from V and 0 bases from J; junction bases left unmatched: 10. The CDR3 has 14 residues. CDR3 DNA sequence: TGTGCCTCAGGGGGTCAGCGGAGCTCCTACGAGCAGTACTTC. Translation gives CASGGQRSSYEQYF.

This clonotype has a handful of counts. For the CDR3, the DNA is TGTGCCAGCAGCCACCAGGGCACGAGCGAGCAGTACTTC. Its protein product is CASSHQGTSEQYF. The rearrangement uses TRBV14 and TRBJ2-7; maybe TRBD1 (5 bases). V dropped 3 bases and J dropped 6 bases, with 12 bases sitting between them. The CDR3 extends over 13 amino acids. Germline V lookup: CDR1 SGHDN, CDR2 FVKESK. Filled out from reference TRBV14 and TRBJ2-7, the complete variable domain reads EAGVTQFPSHSVIEKGQTVTLRCDPISGHDNLYWYRRVMGKEIKFLLHFVKESKQDESGMPNNRFLAERTGGTYSTLKVQPAELEDSGVYFCASSHQGTSEQYFGPGTRLTVT.

J is TRBJ2-3 and V is TRBV6-1, with D tentatively TRBD2 (6 bases). The germline V and J ends were trimmed by 6 bases and 6 bases, with 19 bases remaining between them. CDR3 length equals 15 residues. CDR1 is MNHNS, CDR2 SASEGT, per germline. The CDR3 DNA is TGTGCCAGCAGCCCCCGGAACGGGGGTTGGGATACGCAGTATTTT. Its protein is CASSPRNGGWDTQYF.

This clonotype occurred a few times. The chain is built from TRBV7-9 and TRBJ2-1; D could derive from TRBD1 or TRBD2 (5 bases each). The length of the CDR3 is 15 residues. Germline V lookup: CDR1 SEHNR, CDR2 FQNEAQ (reference sequence). V lost 5 bases, J lost 8 bases, and 19 bases lay in between. CDR3 in DNA: TGTGCCAGCAGCCCAACGGGACGCAGTTGGGATGAGCAGTTCTTC. It yields the protein CASSPTGRSWDEQFF.

This clonotype has a count of ten or more. CDR3 DNA sequence: TGCGCCAGCAGACTCCGGGACAGGGATTACAATGAGCAGTTCTTC. This gives the protein CASRLRDRDYNEQFF. The rearrangement links TRBV5-1 to TRBJ2-1, with 9 nucleotides matching TRBD1. Germline V gives CDR1 SGHRS, CDR2 YFSETQ. The CDR3 sequence is 15 residues long. Trimming at V came to 5 bases and at J to 4 bases, leaving 7 bases not matched to a gene.

The chain couples TRBV28 to TRBJ2-7; 7 bases align to TRBD1. Germline trimming cut 5 bases from V and 5 bases from J; bases unmatched to any gene: 15. The CDR3 consists of 16 residues. The germline gives CDR1 MDHEN, CDR2 SYDVKM. This CDR3 is CASSPFLNRGRNEQYF. The CDR3 nucleotides are TGTGCCAGCAGTCCTTTCCTAAACAGGGGCAGGAACGAGCAGTACTTC.

This clonotype occurred a few times. The chain links TRBV3-1 to TRBJ1-1; D is unresolved. This CDR3 spans 15 amino acids. V lost 2 bases, J lost 4 bases, and 14 bases lay in between. The germline gives CDR1 LGHDT, CDR2 YNNKEL (reference sequence). DNA of the CDR3: TGTGCCAGCAGCCAATTGGCCGTCGGGGTCACTGAAGCTTTCTTT. This gives the protein CASSQLAVGVTEAFF.